The present entry profiles one TCR beta chain with its context. The antigen remains undetermined. The sample originates from a study of identical twins. Regarding the study as a whole: The authors drew conclusions from cross-sectional statistical analysis rather than following the same donors.

Template switching introduced a universal primer site, and the cDNA bore unique molecular identifiers. Via MiXCR, TCRdb re-called the 5' RACE reads, giving one row per CDR3 protein. Of around 280,000 distinct CDR3 sequences listed, about 8.9% are singletons. Healthy Caucasian donors formed the entire cohort. Trimming took 1 base from V and 9 from J; bases not matched to a gene: 13. The CDR3 runs to 15 residues. CDR1 DFQATT and CDR2 SNEGSKA come from the germline V gene (reference sequence). This sample also appeared in a second study, on yellow fever vaccine responses in identical twins.

The specimen sequenced was memory (CD45RO+) T cells sorted from blood. This clonotype originated in a woman younger than 35 in good health. The chain combines TRBV20-1 with TRBJ2-7; 9 bases are a match to TRBD1. CDR3 sequence: CSARAPGTGSLGQYF. DNA of the CDR3: TGCAGTGCTAGAGCTCCCGGGACAGGGAGCTTGGGGCAGTACTTC.